A single sample is the source of the 29 T cell receptor beta chains below, sequenced in a study of blood T cell repertoires in COVID-19. The assay was immunoSEQ multiplex PCR, and TCRdb's table has in-frame clones only and misses some. The data contain roughly 70,000 clones, approximately 90% of them singletons. Material for sequencing was peripheral blood. These receptor sequences come from a man in his fifties with active COVID-19.

This sequence joins TRBV15 and TRBJ2-7; no reliable D call. Deletions cut 0 bases from V and 3 bases from J, with 12 bases between. This CDR3 spans 15 amino acids. Germline V gene sequence: CDR1 LNHNV, CDR2 YYDKDF (reference sequence). The CDR3 bases are TGTGCCACCAGCAGAGATCGGTCCCCCAACTACGAGCAGTACTTC. Translation: CATSRDRSPNYEQYF.

The sample holds one count of this clone. In nucleotides, the CDR3 is TGTGCCAGCAGCCTAAAACAGGGGGCGAGTGGCTACACCTTC. Amino acids: CASSLKQGASGYTF. The chain carries TRBV2 and TRBJ1-2, with 9 positions matching TRBD1. From germline, CDR1 is SNHLY and CDR2 FYNNEI. V gave up 6 bases and J gave up 7 bases; unmatched junction bases: 9. The CDR3 is 14 residues long.

J is TRBJ1-6 and V is TRBV7-9; D might be TRBD1 (5 bases). The CDR3 is 13 amino acids. The V end was cut by 5 bases, the J end by 9 bases, with 11 bases between. Germline loops: CDR1 SEHNR, CDR2 FQNEAQ (reference sequence). CDR3 amino acids: CASSLGGSSPLHF. For the CDR3, the DNA is TGTGCCAGCAGCCTCGGGGGGAGTTCACCCCTCCACTTT.

Only one count was recorded for this clone. V is TRBV4-3 and J is TRBJ2-7; TRBD2 might be the D (5 bases). The CDR3 consists of 17 residues. Germline CDR1 is LGHNA and CDR2 is YSLEER. The V and J ends lost 3 bases and 4 bases respectively, with 22 bases between them. This CDR3 reads CASSQHLGSGEGYEQYF. In DNA form, the CDR3 reads TGCGCCAGCAGCCAGCATCTCGGATCAGGAGAGGGTTACGAGCAGTACTTC.

This chain joins TRBV12-3 or TRBV12-4 and TRBJ1-2; 9 bases agree with TRBD1. This CDR3 has 13 residues. Trimming cost V 6 bases and J 8 bases; bases outside gene matches: 7. CDR3 bases: TGTGCCAGCAGCCAACAGGGGGCGCGCGGCTACACCTTC. It specifies CASSQQGARGYTF.

This clone occurred once. The chain has TRBV14 and TRBJ1-6; unclear D gene. V lost 0 bases and J 8 bases, leaving 5 bases between the germline ends. The germline V gene has CDR1 SGHDN and CDR2 FVKESK. CDR3 length: 13 residues. The CDR3 sequence: CASSQETYSPLHF. As DNA, the CDR3 is TGTGCCAGCAGCCAAGAGACATATTCACCCCTCCACTTT.

This sequence joins TRBV10-3 and TRBJ2-2; D possibly corresponds to TRBD1 (7 bases). V dropped 5 bases and J dropped 4 bases, with 14 bases sitting between them. CDR3 length equals 15 residues. Germline loops: CDR1 ENHRY, CDR2 SYGVKD. The CDR3 nucleotides are TGTGCCATCAGTCCGGGGGCAGGGGGCACCGGGGAGCTGTTTTTT. Amino acid sequence: CAISPGAGGTGELFF.

V gene TRBV3-1 (or the pseudogene TRBV3-2) combines with J gene TRBJ2-7; TRBD2 matches 11 bases. CDR3 length: 18 amino acids. Looked up from germline, CDR1 is LGHDT and CDR2 is YNNKEL (reference sequence). J was trimmed by 0 bases and V by 0 bases; bases with no gene match: 7. In DNA form, the CDR3 reads TGTGCCAGCAGCCAAGAAGCTCTAGCGGGGGGCAGCTCCTACGAGCAGTACTTC. It encodes CASSQEALAGGSSYEQYF.

The chain carries TRBV6-6 and TRBJ2-2; possibly TRBD2 for D (7 bases). Between the trimmed V and J ends, which lost 5 bases and 3 bases, there was a span of 25 bases. This CDR3 has 19 amino acids. Germline V gene lookup returns CDR1 MNHNY and CDR2 SVGAGI (reference sequence). The CDR3 loop reads CASSPRPLRGGEDTGELFF. The CDR3 nucleotides are TGTGCCAGCAGTCCCCGACCCTTGCGAGGGGGGGAGGACACCGGGGAGCTGTTTTTT.

The table lists this clone with a count of one. The rearrangement joins TRBV5-4 to TRBJ2-7; 9 nucleotides align to TRBD1. After removal of 4 bases from V and 7 bases from J, the junction contained 3 bases not matched to a gene. CDR3 size: 12 residues. Germline CDR1 and CDR2: SGHNT and YYREEE (reference sequence). CDR3 nucleotide sequence: TGTGCCAGCAGCGTGACAGGGGGTGAGCAGTACTTC. Translated: CASSVTGGEQYF.

The chain recombines TRBV4-2 with TRBJ2-3; D may be TRBD2 (6 bases). The CDR3 has 16 amino acids. V was clipped by 1 base and J by 2 bases, with 13 bases between them. In germline, CDR1 is LGHNA, CDR2 YNFKEQ. CDR3 nucleotide sequence: TGTGCCAGCAGCCAAGTCCCGGGAGAAACCACAGATACGCAGTATTTT. Its translation is CASSQVPGETTDTQYF.

V is TRBV19 and J is TRBJ1-1, with TRBD1 identical over 7 bases. After removal of 11 bases from V and 6 bases from J, the junction contained 12 bases not matched to a gene. The CDR3 has 13 residues. Germline V gene lookup returns CDR1 LNHDA and CDR2 SQIVND (reference sequence). For the CDR3, the DNA is TGTGCCTCAGGGTCCCGACAGGGCGCTGAAGCTTTCTTT. It encodes CASGSRQGAEAFF. The full variable domain, in which reference TRBV19 and TRBJ1-1 provide the parts outside the CDR3, is DGGITQSPKYLFRKEGQNVTLSCEQNLNHDAMYWYRQDPGQGLRLIYYSQIVNDFQKGDIAEGYSVSREKKESFPLTVTSAQKNPTAFYLCASGSRQGAEAFFGQGTRLTVV.

The chain's CDR3 is CASSGDRLAFSYEQYF. In DNA, the CDR3 is TGTGCCAGCAGTGGAGACAGGTTAGCCTTCTCCTACGAGCAGTACTTC. The rearrangement uses TRBV27 and TRBJ2-7; D may be TRBD1 (6 bases). Germline lookup yields CDR1 MNHEY and CDR2 SMNVEV (reference sequence). The CDR3 consists of 16 residues. V was pared by 5 bases and J by 0 bases, with 17 bases between.

Here the CDR3 reads CASTSGRGSTDTQYF. CDR3 coding DNA: TGTGCCAGCACCTCAGGGAGGGGGAGCACAGATACGCAGTATTTT. This chain joins TRBV3-1 (or the pseudogene TRBV3-2) and TRBJ2-3, with D perhaps TRBD2 (7 bases). The germline gives CDR1 LGHDT, CDR2 YNNKEL (reference sequence). The CDR3 contains 15 residues. V lost 7 bases to trimming and J lost 0 bases, with 14 bases between them.

This rearrangement joins TRBV9 to TRBJ1-2; possible D gene TRBD1, 5 bases. From germline, CDR1 is SGDLS and CDR2 YYNGEE. Trimming took off 0 bases at V and 1 base at J, with 13 bases between the two ends. This CDR3 contains 16 residues. CDR3 sequence (DNA): TGTGCCAGCAGCGTAGGGCCCCTAGACAGTAACTATGGCTACACCTTC. It yields the protein CASSVGPLDSNYGYTF.

The chain has TRBV7-9 and TRBJ2-3; 8 nucleotides align to TRBD1. The CDR3 sequence is 16 residues long. V was clipped by 2 bases and J by 5 bases; unmatched bases: 9. Germline CDR1 is SEHNR and CDR2 is FQNEAQ (reference sequence). This CDR3 reads CASSLWGRGQVDTQYF. In DNA form, the CDR3 reads TGTGCCAGCAGCTTATGGGGCAGGGGGCAGGTAGATACGCAGTATTTT. The variable domain in full, completed from reference TRBV7-9 and TRBJ2-3, reads DTGVSQNPRHKITKRGQNVTFRCDPISEHNRLYWYRQTLGQGPEFLTYFQNEAQLEKSRLLSDRFSAERPKGSFSTLEIQRTEQGDSAMYLCASSLWGRGQVDTQYFGPGTRLTVL.

This sequence joins TRBV29-1 and TRBJ1-1; D perhaps matches TRBD1 (5 bases). CDR1 and CDR2 (germline): SQVTM, ANQGSEA. Trimming removed 5 bases from V and 0 bases from J, with 16 bases in between. This CDR3 has 15 amino acids. The CDR3 is CSVRGGLNLNTEAFF. The CDR3 DNA follows: TGCAGCGTTCGGGGGGGACTGAACCTGAACACTGAAGCTTTCTTT.

This CDR3 is CASSPRQGQYTGELFF. CDR3 coding DNA: TGTGCCAGCAGCCCGAGGCAGGGTCAGTACACCGGGGAGCTGTTTTTT. The rearrangement joins TRBV3-1 (or the pseudogene TRBV3-2) to TRBJ2-2; possibly TRBD1 for D (5 bases). CDR3 length: 16 residues. CDR1 is LGHDT and CDR2 is YNNKEL in the germline V gene (reference sequence). Trimming took off 4 bases at V and 3 bases at J, with 15 bases between the two ends.

This chain joins TRBV6-2 or TRBV6-3 and TRBJ2-5, with 9 bases lining up with TRBD2. Germline V gives CDR1 MNHEY, CDR2 SVGEGT. The CDR3 is made up of 16 amino acids. Trimming removed 2 bases from V and 1 base from J; junction bases left unmatched: 5. CDR3 sequence: CASSYGTSGPQETQYF. CDR3 DNA sequence: TGTGCCAGCAGTTACGGAACTAGCGGGCCCCAAGAGACCCAGTACTTC.

In its sample, this clone was seen a few times. The V call is TRBV13, the J call TRBJ2-3; D uncertain. V was shortened by 5 bases and J by 5 bases, with 14 bases between the two germline ends. This CDR3 comprises 14 residues. CDR1 PRHDT and CDR2 FYEKMQ come from the germline V gene (reference sequence). The CDR3 loop is CASSANDIQDTQYF. The CDR3 DNA is TGTGCCAGCAGCGCGAACGATATTCAAGATACGCAGTATTTT.

The chain joins TRBV2 to TRBJ2-5; D is possibly TRBD2 (6 bases). The CDR3 loop spans 13 amino acids. The V gene lost 5 bases and the J gene lost 5 bases, with 12 bases spanning the gap. Germline CDR1 is SNHLY and CDR2 is FYNNEI. The CDR3 sequence is CASSPSEAETQYF. The CDR3 DNA sequence: TGTGCCAGCAGTCCTAGCGAAGCGGAGACCCAGTACTTC.

The chain joins TRBV20-1 to TRBJ2-7; D unresolved. Per germline, CDR1 DFQATT and CDR2 SNEGSKA (reference sequence). The V and J ends lost 3 bases and 4 bases respectively, with 7 bases between them. The CDR3 consists of 11 residues. The CDR3, as DNA: TGCAGTGCTAGGTCCGGGTACGAGCAGTACTTC. Its translation: CSARSGYEQYF.

This clone was found a few times. The V gene is TRBV19, the J gene TRBJ1-1; D gene ambiguous. This CDR3 has 12 amino acids. Deletions cut 3 bases from V and 11 bases from J, with 13 bases between. From germline, CDR1 is LNHDA and CDR2 SQIVND (reference sequence). The CDR3 sequence: CASSMNAGRAFF. The CDR3 DNA is TGTGCCAGTAGTATGAACGCCGGGAGGGCTTTCTTT.

The table lists this clone with a count of one. The gene calls are TRBV1 and TRBJ2-7; TRBD2 reflects the table's D call only, with no check against the DNA. TRBV1 is a pseudogene. The CDR3 spans 11 residues. CDR3 sequence (DNA): TGCACCAGCAGCTGCGGGATAGAGCAGTACTTC. This translates into CTSSCGIEQYF.

The chain carries TRBV4-2 and TRBJ1-4, with D maybe TRBD1 (6 bases). CDR3 length equals 18 residues. Germline V CDR1 and CDR2: LGHNA, YNFKEQ. The V end lost 3 bases, the J end lost 7 bases, and 24 bases lay between the germline ends. In DNA, the CDR3 is TGTGCCAGCAGCCATGGCTCCTCCCGGGGGGCGGGAGTTGAAAAACTGTTTTTT. Protein product: CASSHGSSRGAGVEKLFF.

The chain employs TRBV6-1 and TRBJ1-1; D unresolved. Trimming cost V 6 bases and J 4 bases, with 12 bases left between them. CDR1 and CDR2 (germline): MNHNS, SASEGT. The CDR3 is 13 amino acids. CDR3 loop: CASSPPTGTEAFF. The CDR3 DNA follows: TGTGCCAGCAGCCCGCCTACGGGCACTGAAGCTTTCTTT.

This clone was observed a handful of times. The chain employs TRBV19 and TRBJ1-6; 7 bases fit TRBD1. Germline assignment: CDR1 LNHDA and CDR2 SQIVND (reference sequence). The V and J ends lost 6 bases and 5 bases, in that order; junction bases with no gene match: 1. The CDR3 is 13 residues long. The CDR3 protein is CASRTGNNSPLHF. CDR3 in DNA: TGTGCCAGTAGGACAGGGAATAATTCACCCCTCCACTTT.

J is TRBJ1-3 and V is TRBV4-1; TRBD1 might be the D (5 bases). CDR1 is MGHRA, CDR2 YSYEKL, per germline. The CDR3 sequence is 18 residues long. Trimming took off 1 base at V and 0 bases at J, with 16 bases between the two ends. CDR3 protein: CASSQGPGGNISGNTIYF. The DNA of the CDR3 is TGCGCCAGCAGCCAAGGTCCGGGGGGGAATATCTCTGGAAACACCATATATTTT.

The rearrangement joins TRBV30 to TRBJ2-2, with a possible D match to TRBD1 (5 bases). Germline values: CDR1 GTSNPN, CDR2 SVGIG (reference sequence). Trimming took off 4 bases at V and 2 bases at J, with 11 bases between the two ends. The CDR3 covers 14 residues. The CDR3 sequence: CAWKAGINTGELFF. CDR3 DNA sequence: TGTGCCTGGAAGGCAGGGATAAACACCGGGGAGCTGTTTTTT.